Included here is one TCR beta chain sequence, with context. Original methodology: How many nucleated cells were present was estimated from reference gene primer amplification. Clones were read by immunoSEQ multiplex PCR, and TCRdb kept only the in-frame ones, dropping some. The V and J calls and clone size are taken from that table; D and trimming were inferred from the DNA. The sample lists a few hundred thousand clones; roughly 86% were seen once. The CDR3 extends over 16 amino acids. Germline values: CDR1 SGHRS, CDR2 YFSETQ. The V end was cut by 1 base, the J end by 2 bases, with 15 bases between. The data originate from a study of blood T cell repertoires in COVID-19. Background on the study: Sites in the United States, Italy and Spain provided acute and convalescent COVID-19 samples.

The sample comprised peripheral blood. This receptor was identified in a man aged 40-49 years who had recovered from COVID-19. V gene TRBV5-1 combines with J gene TRBJ1-2; a possible D gene is TRBD1 (5 bases). The chain's CDR3 is CASSLWSGGSNYGYTF. In nucleotides, the CDR3 is TGCGCCAGCAGCTTGTGGTCCGGGGGATCGAACTATGGCTACACCTTC.